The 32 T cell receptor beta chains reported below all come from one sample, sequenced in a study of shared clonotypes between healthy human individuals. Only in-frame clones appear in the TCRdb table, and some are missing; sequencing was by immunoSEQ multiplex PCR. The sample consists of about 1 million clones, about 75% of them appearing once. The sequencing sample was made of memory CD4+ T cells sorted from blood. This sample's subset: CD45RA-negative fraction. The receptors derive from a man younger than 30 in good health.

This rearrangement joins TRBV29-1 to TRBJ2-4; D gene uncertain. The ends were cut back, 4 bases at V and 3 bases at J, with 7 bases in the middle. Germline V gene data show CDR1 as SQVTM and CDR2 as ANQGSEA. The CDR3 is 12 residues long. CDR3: CSVVLGKNIQYF. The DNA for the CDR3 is TGCAGCGTTGTGTTAGGCAAAAACATTCAGTACTTC.

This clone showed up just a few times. For the CDR3, the DNA is TGTGCCAGCACCAAGGGGGGGAACACTGAAGCTTTCTTT. This codes for CASTKGGNTEAFF. The chain employs TRBV25-1 and TRBJ1-1; D might be TRBD1 (6 bases). The ends were cut back, 7 bases at V and 1 base at J, with 10 bases in the middle. This CDR3 comprises 13 residues. Germline V gives CDR1 MGHDK, CDR2 SYGVNS.

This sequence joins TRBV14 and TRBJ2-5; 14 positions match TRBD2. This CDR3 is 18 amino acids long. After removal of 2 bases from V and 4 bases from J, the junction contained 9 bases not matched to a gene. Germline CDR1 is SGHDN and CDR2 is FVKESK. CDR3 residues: CASSQLDGLAGGVETQYF. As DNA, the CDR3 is TGTGCCAGCAGCCAACTGGACGGACTAGCGGGGGGTGTAGAGACCCAGTACTTC.

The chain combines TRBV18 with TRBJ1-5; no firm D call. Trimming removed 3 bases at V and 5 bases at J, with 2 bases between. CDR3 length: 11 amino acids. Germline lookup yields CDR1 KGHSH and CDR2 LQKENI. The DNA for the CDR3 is TGTGCCAGCTCACCGGATCAGCCCCAGCATTTT. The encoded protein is CASSPDQPQHF.

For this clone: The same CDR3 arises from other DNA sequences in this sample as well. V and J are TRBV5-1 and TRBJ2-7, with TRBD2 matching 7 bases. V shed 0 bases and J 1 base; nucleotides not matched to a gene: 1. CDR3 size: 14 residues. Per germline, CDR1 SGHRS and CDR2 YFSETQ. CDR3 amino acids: CASSLVGGSYEQYF. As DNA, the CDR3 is TGCGCCAGCAGCTTGGTGGGGGGGTCCTACGAGCAGTACTTC.

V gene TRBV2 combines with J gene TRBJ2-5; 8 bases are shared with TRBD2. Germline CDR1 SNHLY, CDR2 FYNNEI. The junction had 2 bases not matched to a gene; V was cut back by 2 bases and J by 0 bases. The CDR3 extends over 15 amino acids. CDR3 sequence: CASSERGGDQETQYF. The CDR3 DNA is TGTGCCAGCAGTGAACGGGGGGGGGACCAAGAGACCCAGTACTTC.

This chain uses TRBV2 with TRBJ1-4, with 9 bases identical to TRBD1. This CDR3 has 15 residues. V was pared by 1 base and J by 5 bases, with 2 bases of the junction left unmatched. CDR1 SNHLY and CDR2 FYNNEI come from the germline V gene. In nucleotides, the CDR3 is TGTGCCAGCAGTGAAGAAGGGACAGGGAATGAAAAACTGTTTTTT. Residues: CASSEEGTGNEKLFF.

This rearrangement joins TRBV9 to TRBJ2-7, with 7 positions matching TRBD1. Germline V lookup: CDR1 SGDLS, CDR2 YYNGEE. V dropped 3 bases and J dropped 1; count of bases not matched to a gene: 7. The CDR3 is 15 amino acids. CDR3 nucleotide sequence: TGTGCCAGCAGCGCCCGGGACAGCTCATCCTACGAGCAGTACTTC. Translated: CASSARDSSSYEQYF.

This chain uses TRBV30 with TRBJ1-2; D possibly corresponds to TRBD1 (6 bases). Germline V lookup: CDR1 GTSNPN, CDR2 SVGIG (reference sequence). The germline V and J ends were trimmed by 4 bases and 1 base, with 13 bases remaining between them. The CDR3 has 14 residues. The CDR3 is CAWNPTGGNYGYTF. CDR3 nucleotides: TGTGCCTGGAATCCGACAGGAGGTAACTATGGCTACACCTTC.

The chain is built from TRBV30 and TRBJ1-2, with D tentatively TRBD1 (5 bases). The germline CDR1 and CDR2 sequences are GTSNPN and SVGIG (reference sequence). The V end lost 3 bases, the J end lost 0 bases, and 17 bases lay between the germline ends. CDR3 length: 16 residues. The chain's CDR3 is CAWSDQGLGANYGYTF. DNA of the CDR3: TGTGCCTGGAGCGATCAGGGTTTAGGGGCTAACTATGGCTACACCTTC.

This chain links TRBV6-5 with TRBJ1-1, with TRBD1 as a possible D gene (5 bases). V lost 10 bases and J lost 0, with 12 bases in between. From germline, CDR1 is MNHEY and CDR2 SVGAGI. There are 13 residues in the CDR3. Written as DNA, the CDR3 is TGTGCCACAGGGACTCACTTGAACACTGAAGCTTTCTTT. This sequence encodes CATGTHLNTEAFF.

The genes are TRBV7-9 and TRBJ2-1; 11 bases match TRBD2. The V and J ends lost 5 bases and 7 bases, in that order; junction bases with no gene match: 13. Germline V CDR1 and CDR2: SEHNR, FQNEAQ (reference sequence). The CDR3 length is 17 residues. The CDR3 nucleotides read TGTGCCAGCAGCGGCATAAAATTGCTAGCGGGGGGAAATGAGCAGTTCTTC. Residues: CASSGIKLLAGGNEQFF.

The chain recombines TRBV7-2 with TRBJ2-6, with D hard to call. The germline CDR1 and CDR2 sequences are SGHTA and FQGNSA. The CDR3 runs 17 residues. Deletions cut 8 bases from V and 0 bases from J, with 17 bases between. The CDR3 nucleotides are TGTGCCAGCGGCCCCTCGAACGGACCCTCTGGGGCCAACGTCCTGACTTTC. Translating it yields CASGPSNGPSGANVLTF.

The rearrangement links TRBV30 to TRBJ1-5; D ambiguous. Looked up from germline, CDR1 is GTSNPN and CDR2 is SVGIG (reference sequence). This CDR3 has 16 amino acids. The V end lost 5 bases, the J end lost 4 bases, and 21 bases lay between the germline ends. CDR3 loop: CAWDVSDNSGNQPQHF. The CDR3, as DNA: TGTGCCTGGGATGTATCCGACAATAGCGGGAATCAGCCCCAGCATTTT.

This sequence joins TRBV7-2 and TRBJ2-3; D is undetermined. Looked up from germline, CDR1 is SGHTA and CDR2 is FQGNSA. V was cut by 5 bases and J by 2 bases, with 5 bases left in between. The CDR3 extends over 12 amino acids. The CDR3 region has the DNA TGTGCCAGCAGCCGGACCACAGATACGCAGTATTTT. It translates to CASSRTTDTQYF.

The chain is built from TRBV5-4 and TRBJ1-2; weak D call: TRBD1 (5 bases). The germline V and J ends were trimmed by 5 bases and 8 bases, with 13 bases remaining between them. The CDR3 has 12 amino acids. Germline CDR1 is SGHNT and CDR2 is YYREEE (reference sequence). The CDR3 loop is CASRYTEGGYTF. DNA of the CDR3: TGTGCCAGCAGATACACAGAGGGGGGCTACACCTTC.

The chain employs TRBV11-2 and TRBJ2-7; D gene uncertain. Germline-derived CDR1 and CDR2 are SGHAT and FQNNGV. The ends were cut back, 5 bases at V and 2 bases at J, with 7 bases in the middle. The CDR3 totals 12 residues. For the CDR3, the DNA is TGTGCCAGCAGCCTCCCCGCCTACGAGCAGTACTTC. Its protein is CASSLPAYEQYF.

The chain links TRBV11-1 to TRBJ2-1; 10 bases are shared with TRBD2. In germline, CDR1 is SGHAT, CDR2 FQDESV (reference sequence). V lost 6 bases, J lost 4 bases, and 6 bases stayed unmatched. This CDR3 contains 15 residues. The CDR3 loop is CASSLSGGNYNEQFF. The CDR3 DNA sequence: TGTGCCAGCAGTCTTAGCGGGGGGAATTACAATGAGCAGTTCTTC.

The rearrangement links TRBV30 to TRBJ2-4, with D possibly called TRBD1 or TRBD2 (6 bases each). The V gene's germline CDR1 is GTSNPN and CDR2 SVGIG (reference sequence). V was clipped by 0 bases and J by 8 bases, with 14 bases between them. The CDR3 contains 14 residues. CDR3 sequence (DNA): TGTGCCTGGAGTGTATGGGGGGCCCGTGACATTCAGTACTTC. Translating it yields CAWSVWGARDIQYF.

CDR3 nucleotide sequence: TGTGCCAGCAGCCCCTGGACAGGGTCAGATACGCAGTATTTT. As protein: CASSPWTGSDTQYF. The rearrangement uses TRBV9 and TRBJ2-3; TRBD1 aligns across 8 bases. The CDR3 totals 14 residues. Germline lookup yields CDR1 SGDLS and CDR2 YYNGEE. J lost 4 bases, V lost 4 bases, and 5 bases had no gene match.

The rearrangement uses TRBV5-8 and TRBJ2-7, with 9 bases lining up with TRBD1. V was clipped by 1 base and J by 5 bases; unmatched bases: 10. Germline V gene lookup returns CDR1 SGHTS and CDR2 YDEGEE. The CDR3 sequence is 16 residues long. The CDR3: CASSLTLGTGSHEQYF. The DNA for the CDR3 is TGTGCCAGCAGCTTGACATTAGGGACAGGGTCCCACGAGCAGTACTTC.

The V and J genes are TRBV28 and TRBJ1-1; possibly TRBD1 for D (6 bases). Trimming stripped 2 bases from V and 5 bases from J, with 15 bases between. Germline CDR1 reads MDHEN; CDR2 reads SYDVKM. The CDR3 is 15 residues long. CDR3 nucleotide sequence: TGTGCCAGCAGTTTAATTAAAACAGGGAAGACTGAAGCTTTCTTT. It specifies CASSLIKTGKTEAFF. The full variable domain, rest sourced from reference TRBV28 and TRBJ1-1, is DVKVTQSSRYLVKRTGEKVFLECVQDMDHENMFWYRQDPGLGLRLIYFSYDVKMKEKGDIPEGYSVSREKKERFSLILESASTNQTSMYLCASSLIKTGKTEAFFGQGTRLTVV.

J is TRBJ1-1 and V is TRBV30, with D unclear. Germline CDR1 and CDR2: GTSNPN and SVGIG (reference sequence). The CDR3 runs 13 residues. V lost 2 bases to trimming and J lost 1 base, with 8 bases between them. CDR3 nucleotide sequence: TGTGCCTGGAGTATACAGCAGAACACTGAAGCTTTCTTT. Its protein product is CAWSIQQNTEAFF.

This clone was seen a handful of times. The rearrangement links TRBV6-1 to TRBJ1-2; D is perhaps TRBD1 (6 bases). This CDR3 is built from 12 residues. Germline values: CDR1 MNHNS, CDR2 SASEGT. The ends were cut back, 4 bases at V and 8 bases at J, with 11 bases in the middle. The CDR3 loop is CASSGQVWGYTF. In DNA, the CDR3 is TGTGCCAGCAGTGGACAGGTTTGGGGCTACACCTTC.

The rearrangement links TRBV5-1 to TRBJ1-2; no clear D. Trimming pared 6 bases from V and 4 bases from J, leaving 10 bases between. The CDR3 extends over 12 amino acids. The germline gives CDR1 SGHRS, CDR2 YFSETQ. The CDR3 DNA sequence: TGCGCCAGCATTTACTCGGTCTATGGCTACACCTTC. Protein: CASIYSVYGYTF.

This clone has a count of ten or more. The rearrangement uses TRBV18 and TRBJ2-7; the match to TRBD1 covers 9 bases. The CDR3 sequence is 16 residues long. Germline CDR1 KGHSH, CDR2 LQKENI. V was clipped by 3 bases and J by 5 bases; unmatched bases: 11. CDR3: CASSPTDRGVSHEQYF. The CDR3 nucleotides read TGTGCCAGCTCACCTACGGACAGGGGTGTCAGTCACGAGCAGTACTTC.

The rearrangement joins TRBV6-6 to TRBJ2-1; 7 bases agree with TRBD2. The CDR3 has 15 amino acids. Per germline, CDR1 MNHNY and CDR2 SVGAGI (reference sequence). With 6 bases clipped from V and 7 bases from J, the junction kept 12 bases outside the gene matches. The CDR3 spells CASRRLAGFENEQFF. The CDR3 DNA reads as TGTGCCAGCAGACGACTAGCTGGGTTCGAGAATGAGCAGTTCTTC.

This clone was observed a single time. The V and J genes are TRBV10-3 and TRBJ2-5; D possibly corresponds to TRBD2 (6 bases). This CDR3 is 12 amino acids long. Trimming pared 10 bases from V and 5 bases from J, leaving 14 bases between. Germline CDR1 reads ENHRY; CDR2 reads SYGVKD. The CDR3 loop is CATGGNRETQYF. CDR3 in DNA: TGTGCCACTGGGGGGAACAGGGAGACCCAGTACTTC.

CDR3 amino acids: CASRTVRVSYEQYF. The CDR3, as DNA: TGTGCCAGCAGAACAGTCAGGGTCTCCTACGAGCAGTACTTC. The genes are TRBV2 and TRBJ2-7; possible D gene TRBD1, 5 bases. This CDR3 is 14 amino acids long. Trimming cost V 6 bases and J 0 bases, with 12 bases left between them. Germline lookup yields CDR1 SNHLY and CDR2 FYNNEI.

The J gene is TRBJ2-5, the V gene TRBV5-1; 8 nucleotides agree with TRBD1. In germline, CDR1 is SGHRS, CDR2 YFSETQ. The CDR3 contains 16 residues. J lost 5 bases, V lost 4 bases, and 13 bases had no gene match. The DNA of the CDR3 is TGCGCCAGCAGCCCCTCGGGACAGGTAGCGAAGGAGACCCAGTACTTC. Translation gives CASSPSGQVAKETQYF.

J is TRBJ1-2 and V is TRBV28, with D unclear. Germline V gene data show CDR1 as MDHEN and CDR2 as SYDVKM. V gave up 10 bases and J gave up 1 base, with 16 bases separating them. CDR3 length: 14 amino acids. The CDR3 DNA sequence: TGTGCCACCCATCCCCAAGGGTTTAACTATGGCTACACCTTC. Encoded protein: CATHPQGFNYGYTF.

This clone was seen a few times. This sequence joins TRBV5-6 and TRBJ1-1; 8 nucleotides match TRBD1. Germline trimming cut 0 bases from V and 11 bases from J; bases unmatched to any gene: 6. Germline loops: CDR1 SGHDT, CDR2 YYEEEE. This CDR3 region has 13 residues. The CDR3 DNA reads TGTGCCAGCAGCTTGGCCCAGGGGGCGGGTGCTTTCTTT. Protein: CASSLAQGAGAFF.